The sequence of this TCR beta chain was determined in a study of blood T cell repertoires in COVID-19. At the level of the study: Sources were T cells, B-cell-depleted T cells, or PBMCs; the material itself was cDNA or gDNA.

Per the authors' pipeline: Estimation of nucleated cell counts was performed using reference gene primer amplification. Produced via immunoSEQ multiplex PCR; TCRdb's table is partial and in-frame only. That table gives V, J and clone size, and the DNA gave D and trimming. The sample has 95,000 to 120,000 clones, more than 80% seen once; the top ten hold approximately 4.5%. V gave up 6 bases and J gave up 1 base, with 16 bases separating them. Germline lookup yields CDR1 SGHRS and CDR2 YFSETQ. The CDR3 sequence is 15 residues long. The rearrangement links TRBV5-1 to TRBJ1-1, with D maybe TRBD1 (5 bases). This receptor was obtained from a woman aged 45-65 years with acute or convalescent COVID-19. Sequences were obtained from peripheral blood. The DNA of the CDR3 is TGCGCCAGCAAGACAGCCTCCGATCGGAACACTGAAGCTTTCTTT. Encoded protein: CASKTASDRNTEAFF.